The rows below give T cell receptor beta chains drawn from one sample of a study of shared clonotypes between healthy human individuals. Repertoires were generated with immunoSEQ multiplex PCR, while TCRdb's copy carries only in-frame clones and drops some. The profile covers about 2.1 million clones, with about 94% appearing a single time and more than 1.5% taken by the ten largest. Material for sequencing was naive CD8+ T cells from PBMCs. Receptor source: a man aged 18 to 29 in good health. Some clones in this sample may be carry-over from other donors' samples. Each CDR3 is given with its conserved first and last residue. The D gene is left open where the match is weak. Clone size, where shown, is once, few, many, or a class for clones that have expanded.

>TRBJ2-1|TRBV19|-|TRBD1
TGTGCCAGTAGTCCTGGGACAGGGATATTCACGTTGGGGCTCTTC
CASSPGTGIFTLGLF
>TRBJ2-1|TRBV30|-|-
TGTGCCTGGAGGGACGGGTCAGGAGCCTACAATGAGCAGTTCTTC
CAWRDGSGAYNEQFF
>TRBJ1-2|TRBV27|-|-
TGTGCCAGCAGTTCTCGGGGGAGGACCTATGGCTACACCTTC
CASSSRGRTYGYTF
>TRBJ2-2|TRBV6-1|-|TRBD2
TGTGCCAGCAGTGAATCTCGCATTAGCGGGAGGGACAACACCGGGGAGCTGTTTTTT
CASSESRISGRDNTGELFF
>TRBJ2-7|TRBV27|once|-
TGTGCCAGCAGTTTATCGTTGACAGGGAGGGAGCAGTACTTC
CASSLSLTGREQYF
>TRBJ2-7|TRBV28|-|-
TGTGCCAGCAGTTTGGCCCCGCGCTCCTACGAGCAGTACTTC
CASSLAPRSYEQYF
>TRBJ1-1|TRBV20-1|-|-
TGCAGTGCTAGAGAGGTGTGGGCTTTCTTT
CSAREVWAFF
>TRBJ2-1|TRBV27|-|TRBD2
TGTGCCAGCAGTTTGTCGGGGAGGGCCGACAATGAGCAGTTCTTC
CASSLSGRADNEQFF
>TRBJ2-5|TRBV28|-|TRBD1
TGTGCCAGCAGTTTACAGGGGGTCCAAGAGACCCAATACTTC
CASSLQGVQETQYF
>TRBJ2-5|TRBV7-8|-|-
TGTGCCAGCAGCTTAAGACCCAGGAGGAAGGAGACCCAGTACTTC
CASSLRPRRKETQYF
>TRBJ2-5|TRBV5-8|-|-
TGTGCCAGCAGCTCCCCATTAGACGCCAACCAAGAGACCCAGTACTTC
CASSSPLDANQETQYF
>TRBJ2-2|TRBV9|-|-
TGTGCCAGCAGCGTCCGCACCGGGGAGCTGTTTTTT
CASSVRTGELFF
>TRBJ1-1|TRBV29-1|-|-
TGCAGCGTAGGAACAGGGCCGGGTACTGAAGCTTTCTTT
CSVGTGPGTEAFF
>TRBJ1-1|TRBV29-1|once|-
TGCAGCGTGTTGCGGGGAAACATGAACACTGAAGCTTTCTTT
CSVLRGNMNTEAFF
>TRBJ2-7|TRBV30|-|-
TGTGCCTGGGAACAGGGGAGGTACGAGCAGTACTTC
CAWEQGRYEQYF